This is a list of T cell receptor beta chains from one sample in a study of Ad26.COV2.S vaccination and SARS-CoV-2 variants. Here immunoSEQ multiplex PCR was the method, and the copy in TCRdb shows in-frame clones only, minus some. The sample has over 200,000 clones; roughly 90% are singletons. The source material was peripheral blood, sampled in a trial of Ad26.COV2.S vaccine versus placebo. Receptors were obtained from a person between 18 and 60 years old who received the Ad26.COV2.S COVID-19 vaccine or a placebo. The CDR3 runs from the conserved cysteine through the conserved F or W. Each record gives: J gene, D gene, V gene, clone size, CDR3 protein, CDR3 DNA. The D gene is left open where the match is weak. Size values are once, few and many counts, or a class for expanded clones, and some rows have none.

TRBJ1-4,.,TRBV30,.,CAWRRTGKLFF,TGTGCCTGGAGGAGGACCGGGAAACTGTTTTTT
TRBJ2-5,TRBD2,TRBV11-3,.,CASSSYGTSGEETQYF,TGTGCCAGCAGCTCCTACGGGACTAGCGGGGAAGAGACCCAGTACTTC
TRBJ1-1,TRBD1,TRBV30,.,CAWSPGQGIGAFF,TGTGCCTGGAGTCCCGGACAGGGAATAGGAGCTTTCTTT
TRBJ1-2,.,TRBV5-4,.,CASTDLEGREGYTF,TGTGCCAGCACCGATTTGGAGGGACGGGAGGGCTACACCTTC
TRBJ2-7,.,TRBV30,.,CAWTSSLYEQYF,TGTGCCTGGACTAGCAGCCTCTACGAGCAGTACTTC
TRBJ2-3,.,TRBV5-4,.,CASSFGASTDTQYF,TGTGCCAGCAGCTTTGGCGCTAGCACAGATACGCAGTATTTT
TRBJ2-2,.,TRBV6-5,.,CASKGTGELFF,TGTGCCAGCAAGGGCACCGGGGAGCTGTTTTTT
TRBJ2-7,.,TRBV19,.,CASSTRSDEQYF,TGTGCCAGTAGCACCAGGTCGGACGAGCAGTACTTC
TRBJ1-4,.,TRBV10-1,.,CASIKGGEKLFF,TGCGCCAGCATCAAAGGAGGTGAAAAACTGTTTTTT
TRBJ2-3,TRBD2,TRBV29-1,.,CSVDGTSGSQYF,TGCAGCGTTGATGGGACTAGCGGGTCGCAGTATTTT
TRBJ1-3,.,TRBV6-5,.,CASSYSRGSGNTIYF,TGTGCCAGCAGTTACTCGAGGGGCTCGGGAAACACCATATATTTT
TRBJ1-4,.,TRBV19,.,CASSIGAATNEKLFF,TGTGCCAGTAGTATAGGAGCAGCAACTAATGAAAAACTGTTTTTT
TRBJ1-1,TRBD1,TRBV5-6,.,CASSEHRGFRNTEAFF,TGTGCCAGCAGCGAACACAGGGGGTTCAGGAACACTGAAGCTTTCTTT
TRBJ1-4,.,TRBV6-2/TRBV6-3,once,CASSATGATNEKLFF,TGTGCCAGCAGTGCGACAGGCGCAACTAATGAAAAACTGTTTTTT
TRBJ2-1,.,TRBV10-3,.,CAINNGVYNEQFF,TGTGCCATCAATAACGGGGTCTACAATGAGCAGTTCTTC
TRBJ1-2,.,TRBV29-1,.,CSTGGGLNYGYTF,TGCAGCACCGGGGGAGGGCTTAACTATGGCTACACCTTC
TRBJ1-2,.,TRBV27,.,CASSLRPQPNYGYTF,TGTGCCAGCAGTTTACGACCCCAGCCTAACTATGGCTACACCTTC
TRBJ1-4,.,TRBV10-3,.,CASHGVSGEKLFF,TGTGCCAGCCACGGGGTCTCGGGTGAAAAACTGTTTTTT
TRBJ1-2,.,TRBV30,.,CAWSTRLSNYGYTF,TGTGCCTGGAGCACTAGACTGTCTAACTATGGCTACACCTTC
TRBJ2-1,TRBD2,TRBV7-8,.,CASSLVGTSGGYNEQFF,TGTGCCAGCAGCTTAGTCGGGACTAGCGGGGGCTACAATGAGCAGTTCTTC
TRBJ2-7,.,TRBV24-1,.,CATSDGPVYEQYF,TGTGCCACCAGTGATGGGCCAGTTTACGAGCAGTACTTC
TRBJ1-2,TRBD1,TRBV27,.,CASSLTRTGYNYGYTF,TGTGCCAGCAGTTTGACCCGGACAGGATATAACTATGGCTACACCTTC
TRBJ2-3,TRBD2,TRBV15,many,CATSSTSGGSDTQYF,TGTGCCACCAGTTCCACTAGCGGGGGGTCAGATACGCAGTATTTT
TRBJ1-2,.,TRBV6-5,.,CASSMQVNYGYTF,TGTGCCAGCAGTATGCAGGTTAACTATGGCTACACCTTC
TRBJ1-1,.,TRBV18,few,CASSPPRGGPSTEAFF,TGTGCCAGCTCACCACCGCGCGGGGGGCCCAGCACTGAAGCTTTCTTT
TRBJ2-7,.,TRBV19,.,CASSTNFRPGSTYEQYF,TGTGCCAGTAGTACTAATTTCCGGCCAGGAAGTACCTACGAGCAGTACTTC
TRBJ2-1,.,TRBV2,few,CASSKRDNEQFF,TGTGCCAGCAGTAAAAGGGACAATGAGCAGTTCTTC
TRBJ2-5,.,TRBV28,.,CASSFSGAPFETQYF,TGTGCCAGCAGTTTTTCGGGGGCCCCTTTCGAGACCCAGTACTTC
TRBJ1-6,TRBD1,TRBV14,.,CASSRRTGSSVHEVSPLHF,TGTGCCAGCTCCCGCCGGACAGGTTCGTCTGTCCACGAAGTTTCACCCCTCCACTTT
TRBJ1-6,.,TRBV6-2/TRBV6-3,.,CASSPFTGQMYSPLHF,TGTGCCAGCAGCCCCTTTACAGGACAAATGTATTCACCCCTCCACTTT
TRBJ2-3,.,TRBV6-6,.,CASSYVSDTQYF,TGTGCCAGCAGTTACGTGTCAGATACGCAGTATTTT
TRBJ2-2,.,TRBV5-6,.,CASSFSSWAGGNTGELFF,TGTGCCAGCAGCTTCTCTAGTTGGGCAGGAGGGAACACCGGGGAGCTGTTTTTT
TRBJ2-3,TRBD2,TRBV7-2,once,CASSLARGTSGGNTQYF,TGTGCCAGCAGCTTAGCGCGTGGGACTAGCGGGGGAAATACGCAGTATTTT
TRBJ1-1,.,TRBV6-5,.,CASTTRGKSEAFF,TGTGCCAGCACCACGAGGGGGAAATCTGAAGCTTTCTTT
TRBJ1-4,.,TRBV30,once,CAWSVGIGAEKLFF,TGTGCCTGGAGTGTGGGGATAGGGGCTGAAAAACTGTTTTTT
TRBJ1-6,TRBD1,TRBV4-2,.,CASAVGQDNSPLHF,TGTGCCAGCGCTGTCGGACAGGATAATTCACCCCTCCACTTT
TRBJ1-5,.,TRBV30,.,CAWGFGGSNQPQHF,TGTGCCTGGGGGTTCGGGGGTAGCAATCAGCCCCAGCATTTT
TRBJ1-2,.,TRBV6-5,.,CASSPPLRDGYTF,TGTGCCAGCAGTCCCCCGTTGAGGGATGGCTACACCTTC
TRBJ1-2,TRBD1,TRBV28,.,CASSLEGARGYTF,TGTGCCAGCAGTTTAGAGGGGGCGCGCGGCTACACCTTC
TRBJ2-5,.,TRBV28,.,CASSPSGWQETQYF,TGTGCCAGCAGCCCCTCGGGATGGCAAGAGACCCAGTACTTC
TRBJ2-5,.,TRBV7-2,.,CASSSQLGGGETQYF,TGTGCCAGCAGCTCCCAGTTGGGGGGCGGGGAGACCCAGTACTTC
TRBJ2-7,TRBD1,TRBV5-8,.,CASSFDRVGYEQYF,TGTGCCAGCAGTTTCGACAGGGTTGGCTACGAGCAGTACTTC